This T cell receptor (beta chain) emerged from a study of CD8+ T cells in alopecia areata. Study-level results: Shared TCR sequences were less clear between patients than in mice, possibly partly from HLA diversity.

This clone has a single count. The antigen is undetermined. Other nucleotide sequences from this sample produce the same CDR3. RNA was isolated and reverse transcribed to cDNA, the sequencing template. Sequenced by immunoSEQ multiplex PCR; TCRdb stores in-frame clones only, minus some. The table lists about 150,000 clones, 62% of them singletons, with just over 35% in the top ten. V was pared by 6 bases and J by 1 base, with 4 bases between. Germline assignment: CDR1 MNHEY and CDR2 SMNVEV (reference sequence). The CDR3 has 11 amino acids. The rearrangement joins TRBV27 to TRBJ2-7; D remains unclear. The sequence derives from a human donor in good health. The sequenced sample consisted of CD8+ T cells sorted from blood. The CDR3 nucleotides read TGTGCCAGCAGCTCATCCTACGAGCAGTACTTC. The encoded protein is CASSSSYEQYF.